These 25 T cell receptor beta chains were all obtained from the same sample, sequenced in a study of T cells in localized non-small cell lung cancer (dated by TCRdb to 2018 to 2020). Library preparation employed the immunoSEQ multiplex PCR assay. The source is immuneACCESS, and TCRdb retained only in-frame sequences with V and J called. Part of the clones is not carried over; for the studies checked, unresolved V genes explain less than half of this, and the remainder is unexplained. This sample is represented by 72,000 or so clones; 86% of them were singletons. The ten top clones hold about a fifth of the sample. This sample comprised peripheral blood, obtained before any cancer treatment. Source of these receptors: a male donor older than 55 with stage III squamous cell lung carcinoma.

V gene TRBV5-1 combines with J gene TRBJ2-7; 10 bases are a match to TRBD2. Germline CDR1 is SGHRS and CDR2 is YFSETQ. This CDR3 has 15 residues. Trimming removed 3 bases from V and 0 bases from J; junction bases left unmatched: 3. CDR3 coding DNA: TGCGCCAGCAGCTCGCCTAGCGGGGGCTCCTACGAGCAGTACTTC. This gives the protein CASSSPSGGSYEQYF.

In nucleotides, the CDR3 is TGTGCCAGCAGTGAGGGGGCTAGAGGCTACACCTTC. Residues: CASSEGARGYTF. The gene calls are TRBV6-1 and TRBJ1-2; D possibly corresponds to TRBD1 (6 bases). V was pared by 3 bases and J by 8 bases, with 10 bases between. The V gene's germline CDR1 is MNHNS and CDR2 SASEGT. The CDR3 consists of 12 residues.

The J gene is TRBJ2-4, the V gene TRBV19; 11 bases are shared with TRBD1. Trimming cost V 10 bases and J 7 bases; bases outside gene matches: 3. The CDR3 has 12 amino acids. CDR1 LNHDA and CDR2 SQIVND come from the germline V gene (reference sequence). The CDR3 loop is CAIGTGGNIQYF. Here the CDR3 DNA reads TGTGCCATCGGGACAGGGGGTAACATTCAGTACTTC.

This chain links TRBV11-1 with TRBJ2-3; the D call may be TRBD1 or TRBD2 (7 bases each). V gave up 2 bases and J gave up 4 bases, with 10 bases separating them. There are 14 residues in the CDR3. Germline CDR1 is SGHAT and CDR2 is FQDESV (reference sequence). The CDR3 nucleotides read TGTGCCAGCAGCTTATCAGGGGGGGCAGATACGCAGTATTTT. Protein product: CASSLSGGADTQYF.

The genes are TRBV28 and TRBJ1-5; 9 bases map to TRBD1. V lost 4 bases, J lost 6 bases, and 7 bases stayed unmatched. Germline CDR1 is MDHEN and CDR2 is SYDVKM. The CDR3 has 15 residues. The CDR3 region is CASSSTGGRSQPQHF. CDR3 bases: TGTGCCAGCAGTTCTACAGGGGGCCGTAGTCAGCCCCAGCATTTT. Complete variable domain (other parts from reference TRBV28 and TRBJ1-5): DVKVTQSSRYLVKRTGEKVFLECVQDMDHENMFWYRQDPGLGLRLIYFSYDVKMKEKGDIPEGYSVSREKKERFSLILESASTNQTSMYLCASSSTGGRSQPQHFGDGTRLSIL.

The V and J genes are TRBV27 and TRBJ1-2, with D unclear. Trimming removed 3 bases at V and 0 bases at J, with 8 bases between. Germline values: CDR1 MNHEY, CDR2 SMNVEV (reference sequence). CDR3 length: 14 amino acids. The CDR3 sequence is CASSFGSTNYGYTF. CDR3 nucleotides: TGTGCCAGCAGTTTCGGCAGTACTAACTATGGCTACACCTTC.

The V call is TRBV5-1, the J call TRBJ2-3; 11 bases fit TRBD2. CDR1 and CDR2 (germline): SGHRS, YFSETQ. After removal of 4 bases from V and 0 bases from J, the junction contained 13 bases not matched to a gene. This CDR3 comprises 19 residues. CDR3: CASSLRLASGGSSTDTQYF. The CDR3 DNA reads as TGCGCCAGCAGCCTACGCTTGGCTAGCGGGGGGTCGAGCACAGATACGCAGTATTTT.

The chain carries TRBV18 and TRBJ2-2; D possibly corresponds to TRBD2 (5 bases). This CDR3 region has 16 residues. Trimming left V 1 base short and J 3 bases short, with 12 bases between. Germline CDR1 KGHSH, CDR2 LQKENI. DNA of the CDR3: TGTGCCAGCTCACCACAAGCGGCCCTGGACACCGGGGAGCTGTTTTTT. The encoded protein is CASSPQAALDTGELFF.

Of note for this clone: Other nucleotide sequences in the sample specify the same CDR3. The chain couples TRBV6-5 to TRBJ1-6; no clear D gene. Deletions cut 6 bases from V and 4 bases from J, with 4 bases between. Germline CDR1 and CDR2: MNHEY and SVGAGI. This CDR3 comprises 12 residues. The CDR3 DNA sequence: TGTGCCAGCAGAGGTTATAATTCACCCCTCCACTTT. Translation gives CASRGYNSPLHF.

This clone was detected only once. This likely comes from a read error, as the CDR3 has no conserved phenylalanine or tryptophan at its end. The DNA is omitted, as the CDR3 cannot be located on it reliably, and the CDR3 follows TCRdb's listing. The V gene is TRBV23-1, the J gene TRBJ1-1; the table's TRBD1 call for D was not verified on the DNA. TRBV23-1 is flagged as an ORF with uncertain function. A total of 9 residues make up the CDR3, ends included. The CDR3 is CASSQGQRL.

This clone showed up just once. This chain links TRBV9 with TRBJ1-3, with D tentatively TRBD1 (6 bases). Trimming stripped 5 bases from V and 0 bases from J, with 12 bases between. From germline, CDR1 is SGDLS and CDR2 YYNGEE. The CDR3 extends over 15 amino acids. CDR3 loop: CASSRTELSGNTIYF. The DNA for the CDR3 is TGTGCCAGCAGTAGGACAGAACTCTCTGGAAACACCATATATTTT. The full variable domain, rest sourced from reference TRBV9 and TRBJ1-3, is DSGVTQTPKHLITATGQRVTLRCSPRSGDLSVYWYQQSLDQGLQFLIQYYNGEERAKGNILERFSAQQFPDLHSELNLSSLELGDSALYFCASSRTELSGNTIYFGEGSWLTVV.

J is TRBJ2-5 and V is TRBV6-1; maybe TRBD1 (6 bases). CDR1 and CDR2 from the germline V gene are MNHNS and SASEGT. Trimming shortened V by 0 bases and J by 3 bases, and 14 bases separated the two germline ends. The CDR3 totals 16 residues. CDR3 region: CASSEAPTGLKETQYF. CDR3 nucleotide sequence: TGTGCCAGCAGTGAAGCGCCCACAGGGTTAAAAGAGACCCAGTACTTC.

The rearrangement uses TRBV1 and TRBJ1-5. TRBV1 is recorded as a pseudogene. The CDR3 loop spans 11 amino acids. The CDR3 sequence: CTSSHIAPQHF. CDR3 in DNA: TGCACCAGCAGCCATATAGCGCCCCAGCATTTT.

V is TRBV7-7 and J is TRBJ2-7, with TRBD2 as a possible D gene (6 bases). The germline V gene encodes CDR1 SSHAT and CDR2 FNYEAQ (reference sequence). The V and J ends lost 5 bases and 6 bases respectively, with 20 bases between them. The CDR3 covers 15 residues. The CDR3 is CASSPRSGPEGEQYF. The CDR3 nucleotides are TGTGCCAGCAGCCCTCGCTCGGGACCGGAGGGCGAGCAGTACTTC.

The rearrangement joins TRBV2 to TRBJ1-5, with a tentative D call TRBD1 (6 bases). Germline assignment: CDR1 SNHLY and CDR2 FYNNEI. The length of the CDR3 is 15 residues. Trimming took off 3 bases at V and 2 bases at J, with 11 bases between the two ends. Here the CDR3 DNA reads TGTGCCAGCAGTGAGTCCAGGGGTGGCAATCAGCCCCAGCATTTT. Translation: CASSESRGGNQPQHF.

This sequence joins TRBV7-2 and TRBJ2-1; 8 bases line up with TRBD2. The junction had 11 bases not matched to a gene; V was cut back by 1 base and J by 15 bases. Looked up from germline, CDR1 is SGHTA and CDR2 is FQGNSA. The CDR3 is made up of 14 amino acids. CDR3: CASSLGTSSFQGFF. DNA for the CDR3: TGTGCCAGCAGCTTAGGGACTAGCTCTTTTCAGGGGTTCTTC.

The genes are TRBV9 and TRBJ1-1; no reliable D call. CDR3 length: 13 residues. From germline, CDR1 is SGDLS and CDR2 YYNGEE. Trimming shortened V by 3 bases and J by 4 bases, and 10 bases separated the two germline ends. CDR3 protein: CASSANRGTEAFF. The CDR3 DNA sequence: TGTGCCAGCAGCGCCAACAGAGGCACTGAAGCTTTCTTT.

This sequence joins TRBV11-1 and TRBJ2-5, with D possibly matching TRBD1 (5 bases). Trimming shortened V by 8 bases and J by 3 bases, and 10 bases separated the two germline ends. The CDR3 totals 12 residues. The germline gives CDR1 SGHAT, CDR2 FQDESV (reference sequence). The CDR3, as DNA: TGTGCCAGCTCCCCGACAGAAGAGACCCAGTACTTC. Translation: CASSPTEETQYF.

Concerning this clone: Germline and junction disagree at one end, which may indicate a read error. This chain joins TRBV5-4 and TRBJ2-7; TRBD1 is a possible D gene (5 bases). Germline values: CDR1 SGHNT, CDR2 YYREEE (reference sequence). The CDR3 runs 13 residues. The CDR3 DNA reads TGTGCAAGCAGCTTAACAGGCACCTACGAGCAGTACTTC. Protein product: CASSLTGTYEQYF.

The chain links TRBV19 to TRBJ2-1; 7 nucleotides agree with TRBD1. The trim removed 6 bases at V and 1 base at J, leaving 6 bases unmatched. Germline V CDR1 and CDR2: LNHDA, SQIVND (reference sequence). The CDR3 is 15 amino acids. The CDR3 protein is CASRDGDSSYNEQFF. The DNA of the CDR3 is TGTGCCAGTAGGGACGGGGACAGTTCCTACAATGAGCAGTTCTTC.

V usage is TRBV4-3 and J usage is TRBJ2-5; TRBD1 or TRBD2 may be the D gene (5 bases each). The end of the DNA is better explained by TRBJ2-7, so the J call may be wrong. This CDR3 has 13 residues. The V gene's germline CDR1 is LGHNA and CDR2 YSLEER. The CDR3 loop is CASSRGSVGEQYF. DNA of the CDR3: TGCGCCAGCAGCCGGGGGAGCGTCGGCGAGCAGTACTTC.

This chain uses TRBV6-6 with TRBJ1-5; TRBD1 is a possible D gene (5 bases). The germline CDR1 and CDR2 sequences are MNHNY and SVGAGI (reference sequence). CDR3 length: 16 amino acids. Trimming shortened V by 4 bases and J by 2 bases, and 15 bases separated the two germline ends. For the CDR3, the DNA is TGTGCCAGCAGTTCGGGGGACGGGGCTGGCAATCAGCCCCAGCATTTT. Translating gives CASSSGDGAGNQPQHF.

V gene TRBV19 combines with J gene TRBJ2-5; tentatively, D is TRBD1 or TRBD2 (5 bases each). The CDR3 runs to 12 residues. CDR1 is LNHDA, CDR2 SQIVND, per germline (reference sequence). Trimming shortened V by 8 bases and J by 4 bases, and 11 bases separated the two germline ends. In DNA, the CDR3 is TGTGCCAGTGGGGACCGTGGAGAGACCCAGTACTTC. This sequence encodes CASGDRGETQYF.

This clone showed up just once. The chain links TRBV11-2 to TRBJ1-1; no definite D call. V lost 2 bases, J lost 1 base, and 5 bases lay in between. CDR3 size: 13 residues. CDR1 and CDR2 from the germline V gene are SGHAT and FQNNGV. CDR3 protein: CASSLIRNTEAFF. CDR3 nucleotide sequence: TGTGCCAGCAGCTTAATCAGGAACACTGAAGCTTTCTTT.

This chain connects TRBV19 to TRBJ2-3; D is ambiguous. Trimming took off 3 bases at V and 4 bases at J, with 8 bases between the two ends. Germline loops: CDR1 LNHDA, CDR2 SQIVND (reference sequence). CDR3 length: 13 residues. CDR3 coding DNA: TGTGCCAGTAGTATGATAAGTTCAGATACGCAGTATTTT. Translating gives CASSMISSDTQYF. Looking up the rest from reference TRBV19 and TRBJ2-3 gives the full variable domain: DGGITQSPKYLFRKEGQNVTLSCEQNLNHDAMYWYRQDPGQGLRLIYYSQIVNDFQKGDIAEGYSVSREKKESFPLTVTSAQKNPTAFYLCASSMISSDTQYFGPGTRLTVL.